This T cell receptor beta chain was identified during a study of tumor and adjacent non-tumor tissue in lung cancer. The study, taken as a whole, reports: Compared with tumor, normal lung showed significantly lower TCR diversity.

RNA was extracted from bulk tissue without any cell sorting. The CDR3 loop spans 17 amino acids. CDR1 and CDR2 from the germline V gene are DFQATT and SNEGSKA (reference sequence). TCRbeta libraries were built with three rounds of nested PCR, modified from ARM-PCR. TCRdb analysed the multiplex PCR reads with MiXCR anew, one entry per CDR3 protein. The sample holds about 200,000 distinct CDR3 sequences, 60% to 85% seen once. Comments on this clonotype: Its antigen is unidentified. The junction shows a germline mismatch at one end, possibly a read error.

Material for sequencing was lung tumor tissue. V usage is TRBV20-1 and J usage is TRBJ2-1, with TRBD2 identical over 7 bases. The clonotype originates from a man aged 55 to 70 with non-small cell lung cancer. The chain's CDR3 is CSAPWTRPASSSNEQFF. CDR3 nucleotide sequence: TGCAGTGCCCCTTGGACTAGGCCGGCAAGCTCCTCCAATGAGCAGTTCTTC.